This T cell receptor beta chain was sequenced for a study of T cell changes during pregnancy in multiple sclerosis. CDR1 is KGHSH and CDR2 is LQKENI in the germline V gene. The CDR3 contains 16 residues. Trimming took off 4 bases at V and 0 bases at J, with 13 bases between the two ends. Data came from immunoSEQ multiplex PCR; TCRdb stores just in-frame clones and leaves some out. This sample has around 30,000 clones, with about 93% found just once. The sample in question was CD4+ T cells from peripheral blood mononuclear cells, obtained after pregnancy. The source is a female donor with multiple sclerosis, enrolled in a pregnancy study. V and J are TRBV18 and TRBJ1-3; no clear D. The DNA of the CDR3 is TGTGCCAGCTCACAAGAACATCTCCCCTCTGGAAACACCATATATTTT. Protein: CASSQEHLPSGNTIYF.